Following are 19 T cell receptor beta chains from one sample sequenced in a study of OX40 agonist ivuxolimab in advanced cancers. This table comes from immunoSEQ multiplex PCR, and its TCRdb copy is limited to in-frame clones, with some not included. Of tens of thousands of clones listed, 88% were seen once; the top ten hold 3% to 4%. The material sequenced was CD4+ or CD8+ T cells sorted from blood, taken in a trial of the OX40 agonist ivuxolimab. Receptors originate from an adult with an advanced solid tumor such as melanoma, head and neck, liver or kidney cancer.

This clone was observed once. V usage is TRBV10-1 and J usage is TRBJ2-3, with TRBD2 matching over 8 bases. The length of the CDR3 is 15 residues. The junction had 9 bases not matched to a gene; V was cut back by 6 bases and J by 4 bases. Per the germline V gene, CDR1 is WNHNN and CDR2 is SYGVQD (reference sequence). The chain's CDR3 is CASRDSGLGADTQYF. The CDR3 coding sequence is TGCGCCAGCAGGGACTCGGGACTAGGAGCAGATACGCAGTATTTT.

The chain employs TRBV28 and TRBJ1-2; a weak D match, TRBD1 (5 bases). The V end was cut by 7 bases, the J end by 8 bases, with 20 bases between. This CDR3 region has 14 residues. Germline loops: CDR1 MDHEN, CDR2 SYDVKM. CDR3 amino acids: CASTSLGAFGGYTF. DNA of the CDR3: TGTGCCAGCACCTCTTTAGGGGCGTTTGGGGGCTACACCTTC.

This chain joins TRBV9 and TRBJ2-5, with 11 bases matching TRBD1. The J segment lost 1 base and the V segment lost 4 bases, leaving 3 bases of the junction unmatched. The V gene's germline CDR1 is SGDLS and CDR2 YYNGEE. The CDR3 runs to 15 residues. The DNA of the CDR3 is TGTGCCAGCAGCATCGGGACAGGGGGCCAAGAGACCCAGTACTTC. Translating gives CASSIGTGGQETQYF.

V and J are TRBV11-2 and TRBJ1-2; D may be TRBD1 (5 bases). V was pared by 3 bases and J by 8 bases, with 19 bases between. Germline CDR1 is SGHAT and CDR2 is FQNNGV. The CDR3 has 15 amino acids. The CDR3 protein is CASSLEGLRGSGYTF. Written as DNA, the CDR3 is TGTGCCAGCAGCTTGGAGGGACTAAGAGGCTCCGGCTACACCTTC.

The CDR3 bases are TGCAGCGTGACGGATTTTGAAGCTTTCTTT. This encodes CSVTDFEAFF. The chain uses TRBV29-1 and TRBJ1-1; D is unresolved. Germline V lookup: CDR1 SQVTM, CDR2 ANQGSEA. V was shortened by 6 bases and J by 7 bases, with 9 bases between the two germline ends. The CDR3 is 10 residues long.

The chain employs TRBV27 and TRBJ2-7; 8 positions match TRBD1. Trimming at V came to 2 bases and at J to 3 bases, leaving 6 bases not matched to a gene. Germline values: CDR1 MNHEY, CDR2 SMNVEV (reference sequence). CDR3 length: 15 amino acids. As DNA, the CDR3 is TGTGCCAGCAGTTTACGGACAGGGATTCTCTACGAGCAGTACTTC. Its protein product is CASSLRTGILYEQYF.

The rearrangement joins TRBV2 to TRBJ1-5, with TRBD1 as a possible D gene (6 bases). Germline CDR1 and CDR2: SNHLY and FYNNEI. Trimming removed 3 bases from V and 8 bases from J, with 14 bases in between. The CDR3 totals 14 residues. CDR3 nucleotides: TGTGCCAGCAGTGATTTGGGGGCGCTTGAGCCCCAGCATTTT. Translating it yields CASSDLGALEPQHF.

J is TRBJ2-5 and V is TRBV6-6, with 12 nucleotides matching TRBD2. The J call may be in error: the DNA end matches TRBJ2-7 better. The CDR3 extends over 15 amino acids. Germline V gene data show CDR1 as MNHNY and CDR2 as SVGAGI (reference sequence). CDR3 coding DNA: TGTGCCGCCTCTTTGACTAGCGGGAGAACCCACGAGCAGTACTTC. Residues: CAASLTSGRTHEQYF.

The chain couples TRBV5-6 to TRBJ1-3, with 9 bases aligning to TRBD1. CDR1 and CDR2 (germline): SGHDT, YYEEEE. There are 15 residues in the CDR3. The trim removed 4 bases at V and 2 bases at J, leaving 4 bases unmatched. The CDR3: CASSTWDRAGNTIYF. CDR3 nucleotide sequence: TGTGCCAGCAGCACTTGGGACAGGGCTGGAAACACCATATATTTT.

The chain combines TRBV6-6 with TRBJ2-3; D is perhaps TRBD2 (7 bases). This CDR3 has 15 amino acids. Trimming cost V 4 bases and J 3 bases, with 14 bases left between them. CDR1 is MNHNY, CDR2 SVGAGI, per germline (reference sequence). CDR3 in DNA: TGTGCCAGCAGTTTTACGGGGGGCGGGACAGATACGCAGTATTTT. Translating it yields CASSFTGGGTDTQYF.

The CDR3 region has the DNA TGTGCCAGCAGTTCCGGACAGTCCTACAATGAGCAGTTCTTC. It codes for CASSSGQSYNEQFF. This sequence joins TRBV27 and TRBJ2-1, with D tentatively TRBD1 (6 bases). Trimming shortened V by 4 bases and J by 1 base, and 8 bases separated the two germline ends. The V gene's germline CDR1 is MNHEY and CDR2 SMNVEV (reference sequence). CDR3 length equals 14 residues.

J is TRBJ1-5 and V is TRBV29-1; no clear D. Looked up from germline, CDR1 is SQVTM and CDR2 is ANQGSEA. Trimming stripped 6 bases from V and 0 bases from J, with 9 bases between. The CDR3 contains 13 residues. The DNA of the CDR3 is TGCAGCGTGGGTGAGAATAGCAATCAGCCCCAGCATTTT. It translates to CSVGENSNQPQHF.

This rearrangement joins TRBV6-5 to TRBJ1-5; unclear D gene. Germline values: CDR1 MNHEY, CDR2 SVGAGI. This CDR3 region has 14 residues. Trimming cost V 6 bases and J 3 bases, with 12 bases left between them. DNA for the CDR3: TGTGCCAGCAGCCGCGGCCAGACCAATCAGCCCCAGCATTTT. This translates into CASSRGQTNQPQHF.

The J gene is TRBJ1-3, the V gene TRBV27; D possibly corresponds to TRBD1 (5 bases). This CDR3 region has 16 residues. In germline, CDR1 is MNHEY, CDR2 SMNVEV (reference sequence). V lost 0 bases and J 1 base, leaving 10 bases between the germline ends. The CDR3 region is CASSLSAGISGNTIYF. In DNA form, the CDR3 reads TGTGCCAGCAGTTTATCCGCAGGGATTTCTGGAAACACCATATATTTT.

This rearrangement joins TRBV28 to TRBJ1-5; 8 positions match TRBD1. Germline CDR1 MDHEN, CDR2 SYDVKM. The length of the CDR3 is 13 residues. J was trimmed by 4 bases and V by 7 bases; bases with no gene match: 3. The CDR3 here is CASTWTGNQPQHF. CDR3 DNA: TGTGCCAGCACCTGGACAGGGAATCAGCCCCAGCATTTT. The full variable domain, with the rest looked up from reference TRBV28 and TRBJ1-5, is DVKVTQSSRYLVKRTGEKVFLECVQDMDHENMFWYRQDPGLGLRLIYFSYDVKMKEKGDIPEGYSVSREKKERFSLILESASTNQTSMYLCASTWTGNQPQHFGDGTRLSIL.

V usage is TRBV7-2 and J usage is TRBJ2-1; D is perhaps TRBD2 (6 bases). Germline CDR1 and CDR2: SGHTA and FQGNSA. V gave up 0 bases and J gave up 0 bases, with 9 bases separating them. CDR3 size: 16 residues. The CDR3 protein is CASSLAPGGSYNEQFF. The CDR3 DNA reads as TGTGCCAGCAGCTTAGCCCCCGGGGGCTCCTACAATGAGCAGTTCTTC.

The chain uses TRBV30 and TRBJ1-2, with D uncertain. CDR1 is GTSNPN, CDR2 SVGIG, per germline (reference sequence). Between the trimmed V and J ends, which lost 0 bases and 7 bases, there was a span of 12 bases. This CDR3 has 13 amino acids. Here the CDR3 DNA reads TGTGCCTGGAGTGTCGAGAGAGCGGGTGGCTACACCTTC. This gives the protein CAWSVERAGGYTF. Complete variable domain (other parts from reference TRBV30 and TRBJ1-2): SQTIHQWPATLVQPVGSPLSLECTVEGTSNPNLYWYRQAAGRGLQLLFYSVGIGQISSEVPQNLSASRPQDRQFILSSKKLLLSDSGFYLCAWSVERAGGYTFGSGTRLTVV.

CDR3 sequence: CASSSTGSGELFF. CDR3 in DNA: TGTGCCAGCTCAAGCACAGGTTCCGGGGAGCTGTTTTTT. The chain is built from TRBV18 and TRBJ2-2, with TRBD1 as a possible D gene (5 bases). The CDR3 contains 13 residues. Germline CDR1 KGHSH, CDR2 LQKENI. Between the trimmed V and J ends, which lost 5 bases and 6 bases, there was a span of 10 bases.

The rearrangement uses TRBV7-3 and TRBJ1-1; TRBD1 might be the D (5 bases). Trimming took off 6 bases at V and 2 bases at J, with 25 bases between the two ends. Germline V gene data show CDR1 as SGHTA and CDR2 as FQGTGA. There are 18 residues in the CDR3. CDR3 in amino acids: CASSLSGGRSRANTEAFF. The CDR3 region has the DNA TGTGCCAGCAGTCTATCGGGGGGGAGGTCCAGGGCCAACACTGAAGCTTTCTTT.